Given below is one T cell receptor (beta chain) in context. V dropped 5 bases and J dropped 6; count of bases not matched to a gene: 6. Germline loops: CDR1 LNHDA, CDR2 SQIVND (reference sequence). The CDR3 consists of 15 residues. Patients of the Seattle cohort, enrolled during active infection, were followed longitudinally. The data belong to a study of blood T cell repertoires in COVID-19. In the study's own analysis: Estimation of nucleated cell counts relied on the amplification of reference gene primers. Using immunoSEQ multiplex PCR, the repertoire was profiled, and TCRdb retains in-frame clones only, with some absent. That table gives V, J and clone size, and the DNA gave D and trimming. The top ten hold about 1.7% of the sample, which has about 300,000 clones, just under 90% seen once.

The sequence was obtained from a woman in her twenties or thirties with COVID-19, enrolled during active disease. The source material was peripheral blood. V is TRBV19 and J is TRBJ1-6; 8 positions agree with TRBD1. In nucleotides, the CDR3 is TGTGCCAGTAGTCTCAGGACAGGGCTTAATTCACCCCTCCACTTT. Translation gives CASSLRTGLNSPLHF. The whole variable domain, remainder taken from reference TRBV19 and TRBJ1-6, is DGGITQSPKYLFRKEGQNVTLSCEQNLNHDAMYWYRQDPGQGLRLIYYSQIVNDFQKGDIAEGYSVSREKKESFPLTVTSAQKNPTAFYLCASSLRTGLNSPLHFGNGTRLTVT.